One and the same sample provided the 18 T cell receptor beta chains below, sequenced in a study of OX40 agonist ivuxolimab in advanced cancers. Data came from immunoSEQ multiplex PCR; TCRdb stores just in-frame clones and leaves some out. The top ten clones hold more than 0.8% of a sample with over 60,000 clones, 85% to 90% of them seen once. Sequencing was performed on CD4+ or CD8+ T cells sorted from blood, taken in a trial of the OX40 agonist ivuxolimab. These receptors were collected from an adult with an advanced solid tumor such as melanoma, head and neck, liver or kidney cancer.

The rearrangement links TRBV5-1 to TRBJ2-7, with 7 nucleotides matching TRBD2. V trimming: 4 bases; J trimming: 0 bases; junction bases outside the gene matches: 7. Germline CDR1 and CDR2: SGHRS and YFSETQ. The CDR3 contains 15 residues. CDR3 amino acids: CASSLGEGVSYEQYF. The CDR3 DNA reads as TGCGCCAGCAGCCTGGGGGAGGGAGTCTCCTACGAGCAGTACTTC.

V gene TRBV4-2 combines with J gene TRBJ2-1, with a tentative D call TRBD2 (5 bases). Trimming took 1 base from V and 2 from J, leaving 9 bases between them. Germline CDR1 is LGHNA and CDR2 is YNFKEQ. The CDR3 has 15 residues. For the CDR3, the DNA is TGTGCCAGCAGCCAAGTCCTCGGGACCTACAATGAGCAGTTCTTC. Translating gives CASSQVLGTYNEQFF.

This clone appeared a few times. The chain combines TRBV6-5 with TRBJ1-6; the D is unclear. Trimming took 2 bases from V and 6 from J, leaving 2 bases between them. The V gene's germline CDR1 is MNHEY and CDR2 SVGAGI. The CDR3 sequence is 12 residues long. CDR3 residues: CASSYINSPLHF. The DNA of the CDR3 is TGTGCCAGCAGTTACATTAATTCACCCCTCCACTTT.

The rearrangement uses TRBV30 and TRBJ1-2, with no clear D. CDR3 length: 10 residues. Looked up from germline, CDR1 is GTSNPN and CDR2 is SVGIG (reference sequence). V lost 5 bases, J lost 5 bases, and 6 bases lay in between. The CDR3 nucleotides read TGTGCCTGGGGGGTATATGGCTACACCTTC. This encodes CAWGVYGYTF.

CDR3 coding DNA: TGCGCCAGCAGCGGCGGGGGGGCCACAGATACGCAGTATTTT. Its translation is CASSGGGATDTQYF. The chain recombines TRBV5-1 with TRBJ2-3, with 9 bases matching TRBD2. CDR3 length equals 14 residues. Germline-derived CDR1 and CDR2 are SGHRS and YFSETQ. V was clipped by 4 bases and J by 2 bases; unmatched bases: 2. The full variable domain, in which reference TRBV5-1 and TRBJ2-3 provide the parts outside the CDR3, is KAGVTQTPRYLIKTRGQQVTLSCSPISGHRSVSWYQQTPGQGLQFLFEYFSETQRNKGNFPGRFSGRQFSNSRSEMNVSTLELGDSALYLCASSGGGATDTQYFGPGTRLTVL.

The CDR3 DNA is TGTGCCAGCAGCTCCCCGGACAGGAGACACTATGGCTACACCTTC. It codes for CASSSPDRRHYGYTF. The chain couples TRBV11-3 to TRBJ1-2, with 7 bases lining up with TRBD1. Trimming cost V 4 bases and J 3 bases; bases outside gene matches: 8. Per the germline V gene, CDR1 is SGHNT and CDR2 is YENEEA. The CDR3 consists of 15 residues.

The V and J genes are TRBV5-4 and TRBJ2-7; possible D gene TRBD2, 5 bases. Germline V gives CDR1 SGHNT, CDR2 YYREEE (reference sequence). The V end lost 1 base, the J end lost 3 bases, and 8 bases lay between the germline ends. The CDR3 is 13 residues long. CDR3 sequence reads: CASSLSGNYEQYF. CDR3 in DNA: TGTGCCAGCAGCTTGTCCGGGAACTACGAGCAGTACTTC.

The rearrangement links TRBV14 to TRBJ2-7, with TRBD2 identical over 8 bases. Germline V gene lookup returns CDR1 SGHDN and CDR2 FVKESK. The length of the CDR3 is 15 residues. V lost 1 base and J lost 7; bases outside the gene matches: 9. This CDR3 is CASSQGLSGIREQYF. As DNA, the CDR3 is TGTGCCAGCAGCCAAGGACTTAGCGGGATAAGGGAGCAGTACTTC.

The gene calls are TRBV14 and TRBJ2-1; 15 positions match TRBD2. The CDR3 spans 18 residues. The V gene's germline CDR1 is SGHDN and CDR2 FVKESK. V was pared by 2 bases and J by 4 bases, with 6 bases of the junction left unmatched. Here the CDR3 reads CASSQRGLAGGTYNEQFF. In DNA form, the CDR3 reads TGTGCCAGCAGCCAACGGGGACTAGCGGGAGGCACATACAATGAGCAGTTCTTC.

CDR3 sequence: CASSEWDRGGTEAFF. CDR3 DNA: TGTGCCAGCAGTGAATGGGACCGGGGTGGCACTGAAGCTTTCTTT. The chain carries TRBV25-1 and TRBJ1-1; a possible D gene is TRBD1 (5 bases). The V and J ends lost 1 base and 4 bases respectively, with 13 bases between them. Germline CDR1 MGHDK, CDR2 SYGVNS. The CDR3 extends over 15 amino acids.

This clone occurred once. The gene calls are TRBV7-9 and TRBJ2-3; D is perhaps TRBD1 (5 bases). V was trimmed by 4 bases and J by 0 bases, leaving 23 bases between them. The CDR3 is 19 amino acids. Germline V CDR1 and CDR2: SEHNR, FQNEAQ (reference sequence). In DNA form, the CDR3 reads TGTGCCAGCAGCTCATCCTTAGGGCGGAAGGGGCAGAGCACAGATACGCAGTATTTT. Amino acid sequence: CASSSSLGRKGQSTDTQYF.

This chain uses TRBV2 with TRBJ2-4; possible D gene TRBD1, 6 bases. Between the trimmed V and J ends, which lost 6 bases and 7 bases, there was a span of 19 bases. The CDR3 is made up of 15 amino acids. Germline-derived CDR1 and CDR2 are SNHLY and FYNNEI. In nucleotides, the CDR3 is TGTGCCAGCAGCCAATTCGAAGGGGGTAAGAACATTCAGTACTTC. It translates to CASSQFEGGKNIQYF.

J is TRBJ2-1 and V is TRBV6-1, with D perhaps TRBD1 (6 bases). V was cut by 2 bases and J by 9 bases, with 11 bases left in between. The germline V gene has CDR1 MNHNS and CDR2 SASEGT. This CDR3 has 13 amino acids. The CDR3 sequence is CASSEYRAIEQFF. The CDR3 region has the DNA TGTGCCAGCAGTGAATACAGGGCGATTGAGCAGTTCTTC.

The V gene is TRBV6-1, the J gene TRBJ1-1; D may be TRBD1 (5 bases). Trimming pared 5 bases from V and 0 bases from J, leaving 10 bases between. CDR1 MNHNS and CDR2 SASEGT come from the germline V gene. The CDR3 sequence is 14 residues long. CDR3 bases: TGTGCCAGCAGTCGGGGGGGAATGAACACTGAAGCTTTCTTT. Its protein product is CASSRGGMNTEAFF.

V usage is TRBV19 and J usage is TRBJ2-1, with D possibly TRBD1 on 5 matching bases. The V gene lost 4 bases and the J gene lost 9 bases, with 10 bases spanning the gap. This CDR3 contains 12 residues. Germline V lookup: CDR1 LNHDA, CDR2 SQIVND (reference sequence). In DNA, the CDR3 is TGTGCCAGTAGTAAGGGGTGGAGTGAGCAGTTCTTC. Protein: CASSKGWSEQFF. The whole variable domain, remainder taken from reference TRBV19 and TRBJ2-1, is DGGITQSPKYLFRKEGQNVTLSCEQNLNHDAMYWYRQDPGQGLRLIYYSQIVNDFQKGDIAEGYSVSREKKESFPLTVTSAQKNPTAFYLCASSKGWSEQFFGPGTRLTVL.

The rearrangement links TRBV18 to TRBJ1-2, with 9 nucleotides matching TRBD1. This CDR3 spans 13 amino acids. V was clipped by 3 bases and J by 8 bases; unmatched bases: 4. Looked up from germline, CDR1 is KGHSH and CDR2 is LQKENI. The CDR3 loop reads CASSPPDRGGYTF. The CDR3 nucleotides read TGTGCCAGCTCACCCCCGGACAGGGGAGGCTACACCTTC.

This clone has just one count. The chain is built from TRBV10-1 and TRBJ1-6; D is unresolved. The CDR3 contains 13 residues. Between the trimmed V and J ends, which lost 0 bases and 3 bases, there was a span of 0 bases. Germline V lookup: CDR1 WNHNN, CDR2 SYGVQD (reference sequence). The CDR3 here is CASSESYNSPLHF. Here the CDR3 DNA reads TGCGCCAGCAGTGAGTCCTATAATTCACCCCTCCACTTT.

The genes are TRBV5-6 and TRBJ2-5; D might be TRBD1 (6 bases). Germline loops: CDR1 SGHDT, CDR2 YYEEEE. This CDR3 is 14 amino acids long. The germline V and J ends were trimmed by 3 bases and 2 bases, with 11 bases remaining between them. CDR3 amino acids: CASSYETGQETQYF. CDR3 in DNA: TGTGCCAGCAGCTATGAGACAGGTCAAGAGACCCAGTACTTC.